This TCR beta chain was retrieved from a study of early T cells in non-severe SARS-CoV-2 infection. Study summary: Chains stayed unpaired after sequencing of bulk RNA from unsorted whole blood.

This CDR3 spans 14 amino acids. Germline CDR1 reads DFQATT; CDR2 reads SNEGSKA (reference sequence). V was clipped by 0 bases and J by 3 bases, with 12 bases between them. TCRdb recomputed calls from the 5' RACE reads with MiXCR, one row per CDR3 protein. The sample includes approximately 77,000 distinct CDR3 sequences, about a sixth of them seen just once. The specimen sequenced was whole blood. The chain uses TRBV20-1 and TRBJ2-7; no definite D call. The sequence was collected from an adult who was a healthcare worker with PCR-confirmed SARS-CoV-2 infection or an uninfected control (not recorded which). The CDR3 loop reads CSARDGQRVYEQYF. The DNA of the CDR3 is TGCAGTGCTAGAGATGGCCAACGGGTCTACGAGCAGTACTTC.